One sample yielded the 32 T cell receptor beta chains listed below, sequenced in a study of shared T cell receptors in the human thymus. Some clones are missing from TCRdb's copy, which holds only in-frame ones; the method was immunoSEQ multiplex PCR. This sample carries almost 550,000 clones, around three quarters of them seen once, and the ten largest clones take about 0.014%. This sample was also put to use in a study of human thymus T cells.

Sequences were obtained from thymocytes. The receptors here all came from a boy younger than two with a congenital heart defect.

The chain links TRBV7-2 to TRBJ2-3; 8 bases are shared with TRBD2. Germline-derived CDR1 and CDR2 are SGHTA and FQGNSA. This CDR3 is 17 amino acids long. With V trimmed by 1 base and J by 4 bases, 10 bases remained unmatched. The CDR3 here is CASSLVGTRPMADTQYF. The CDR3 coding sequence is TGTGCCAGCAGCTTAGTGGGGACTAGGCCGATGGCAGATACGCAGTATTTT.

This sequence joins TRBV21-1 and TRBJ2-1; the table assigns TRBD1, which was not confirmed against the DNA. TRBV21-1 is flagged as a pseudogene. This CDR3 comprises 13 residues. For the CDR3, the DNA is TGTGCCAGCAGGGACAGGAAGGACAATGAGCAGTTCTTC. Amino acids: CASRDRKDNEQFF.

The gene calls are TRBV14 and TRBJ1-2; D is unclear. Germline V gene lookup returns CDR1 SGHDN and CDR2 FVKESK. Deletions cut 2 bases from V and 2 bases from J, with 9 bases between. The CDR3 runs 14 residues. The DNA of the CDR3 is TGTGCCAGCAGCCAAAAAGCCAGGAACTATGGCTACACCTTC. Protein sequence: CASSQKARNYGYTF.

This clone came up once. V usage is TRBV7-9 and J usage is TRBJ2-5; D gene uncertain. Trimming cost V 3 bases and J 5 bases, with 7 bases left between them. This CDR3 region has 12 residues. Germline V gene sequence: CDR1 SEHNR, CDR2 FQNEAQ (reference sequence). As DNA, the CDR3 is TGTGCCAGCAGCTTTATCGGGGAGACCCAGTACTTC. Translating gives CASSFIGETQYF.

CDR3 bases: TGTGCCAGTAGTGCCGGTGCGAGGAATCAGCCCCAGCATTTT. This encodes CASSAGARNQPQHF. This chain joins TRBV19 and TRBJ1-5; D gene ambiguous. Germline CDR1 LNHDA, CDR2 SQIVND (reference sequence). Trimming took 5 bases from V and 4 from J, leaving 12 bases between them. The CDR3 loop spans 14 amino acids.

The J gene is TRBJ2-7, the V gene TRBV28, with 7 bases matching TRBD2. CDR3 length: 15 residues. Germline CDR1 is MDHEN and CDR2 is SYDVKM. V shed 2 bases and J 0 bases; nucleotides not matched to a gene: 4. The CDR3 nucleotides read TGTGCCAGCAGTTTAAATGGGAGGGGCTCCTACGAGCAGTACTTC. It specifies CASSLNGRGSYEQYF.

V and J are TRBV5-6 and TRBJ2-7, with a tentative D call TRBD1 (6 bases). The CDR3 is made up of 13 amino acids. The germline CDR1 and CDR2 sequences are SGHDT and YYEEEE. Trimming cost V 0 bases and J 3 bases, with 7 bases left between them. The CDR3 loop reads CASSLEGVYEQYF. The CDR3 nucleotides read TGTGCCAGCAGCTTGGAGGGGGTCTACGAGCAGTACTTC.

The chain employs TRBV4-3 and TRBJ2-7; unclear D gene. V lost 5 bases to trimming and J lost 0 bases, with 17 bases between them. The CDR3 length is 16 residues. CDR1 and CDR2 from the germline V gene are LGHNA and YSLEER. CDR3 loop: CASSLGRVVSSYEQYV. CDR3 sequence (DNA): TGCGCCAGCAGCTTAGGTCGGGTGGTGAGCTCCTACGAGCAGTACGTC.

This chain links TRBV14 with TRBJ2-1, with 7 bases matching TRBD1. V gave up 4 bases and J gave up 6 bases; unmatched junction bases: 9. CDR3 length equals 15 residues. CDR1 is SGHDN, CDR2 FVKESK, per germline. The CDR3 protein is CASSRTLTGINEQFF. For the CDR3, the DNA is TGTGCCAGCAGCCGCACCTTGACAGGGATCAATGAGCAGTTCTTC.

This clone occurred many times. The rearrangement links TRBV19 to TRBJ1-4; D not resolved. Trimming removed 1 base at V and 5 bases at J, with 8 bases between. Germline-derived CDR1 and CDR2 are LNHDA and SQIVND (reference sequence). CDR3 length: 14 residues. The CDR3 region is CASSIGRGNEKLFF. CDR3 sequence (DNA): TGTGCCAGTAGTATAGGGCGGGGAAATGAAAAACTGTTTTTT.

V is TRBV6-5 and J is TRBJ1-1, with TRBD1 as a possible D gene (6 bases). In germline, CDR1 is MNHEY, CDR2 SVGAGI. V shed 2 bases and J shed 3 bases, with 7 bases lying between them. This CDR3 region has 13 residues. CDR3 region: CASSYPGDTEAFF. The CDR3 coding sequence is TGTGCCAGCAGTTACCCAGGGGACACTGAAGCTTTCTTT.

A remark on this clone: The junction departs from germline at one end; a sequencing error may be responsible. The gene calls are TRBV7-4 and TRBJ1-2, with D unclear. Germline values: CDR1 SGHVT, CDR2 SQSDAQ. This CDR3 comprises 8 residues. The CDR3 sequence: CASSPRGF. In nucleotides, the CDR3 is TGTGCCAGCAGCCCCCGCGGGTTC.

The chain uses TRBV7-9 and TRBJ1-3; the match to TRBD1 covers 9 bases. The CDR3 sequence is 15 residues long. Unmatched junction bases numbered 3, after V lost 4 bases and J lost 2 bases. Germline V gene lookup returns CDR1 SEHNR and CDR2 FQNEAQ (reference sequence). DNA for the CDR3: TGTGCCAGCAGCTCGGGACAGGGTGCTGGAAACACCATATATTTT. It encodes CASSSGQGAGNTIYF.

The rearrangement uses TRBV4-1 and TRBJ2-1; 15 nucleotides line up with TRBD2. Looked up from germline, CDR1 is MGHRA and CDR2 is YSYEKL. The CDR3 covers 21 residues. The J segment lost 0 bases and the V segment lost 0 bases, leaving 9 bases of the junction unmatched. In nucleotides, the CDR3 is TGCGCCAGCAGCCAAGATTGGAGGACTAGCGGGAGGGGAAGCTCCTACAATGAGCAGTTCTTC. Protein: CASSQDWRTSGRGSSYNEQFF.

This sequence joins TRBV10-3 and TRBJ2-7, with 8 bases identical to TRBD2. Germline V CDR1 and CDR2: ENHRY, SYGVKD. The CDR3 has 15 amino acids. The J segment lost 1 base and the V segment lost 6 bases, leaving 8 bases of the junction unmatched. CDR3 bases: TGTGCCATCAGCCCTTGGGCGGGAGGATCCTACGAGCAGTACTTC. Translating it yields CAISPWAGGSYEQYF.

This clone showed up just a few times. The chain links TRBV4-3 to TRBJ2-7, with TRBD1 matching over 10 bases. After removal of 0 bases from V and 0 bases from J, the junction contained 11 bases not matched to a gene. Germline V CDR1 and CDR2: LGHNA, YSLEER. The CDR3 totals 19 residues. The CDR3 DNA follows: TGCGCCAGCAGCCAAGAGGGCCAAACCGGGACAGGGGACTCCTACGAGCAGTACTTC. It translates to CASSQEGQTGTGDSYEQYF.

The V gene is TRBV29-1, the J gene TRBJ2-7, with TRBD1 as a possible D gene (6 bases). This CDR3 has 13 residues. Germline CDR1 reads SQVTM; CDR2 reads ANQGSEA. V gave up 7 bases and J gave up 4 bases, with 17 bases separating them. DNA of the CDR3: TGCAGCGCCAAAGGGCCAGGGGAGTACGAGCAGTACTTC. The encoded protein is CSAKGPGEYEQYF.

This clone was observed once. The genes are TRBV10-3 and TRBJ2-1; 13 nucleotides agree with TRBD2. The CDR3 has 15 residues. J gave up 10 bases and V 6 bases, and 9 bases lay outside the gene matches. The germline gives CDR1 ENHRY, CDR2 SYGVKD. CDR3 DNA sequence: TGTGCCATCAGGGGACTAGCGGGGCCCCACGGGGAGCAGTTCTTC. Its protein is CAIRGLAGPHGEQFF.

The chain employs TRBV7-9 and TRBJ1-2; weak D call: TRBD1 (5 bases). Germline V gene data show CDR1 as SEHNR and CDR2 as FQNEAQ (reference sequence). Trimming cost V 5 bases and J 8 bases, with 12 bases left between them. This CDR3 comprises 12 residues. Here the CDR3 reads CASSRDGGGYTF. The CDR3 DNA follows: TGTGCCAGCAGCCGGGACGGAGGGGGCTACACCTTC.

The chain combines TRBV12-5 with TRBJ2-1, with TRBD2 matching 10 bases. The CDR3 has 19 amino acids. The ends lost 5 bases at V and 2 bases at J; junction bases unmatched: 15. The V gene's germline CDR1 is LGHNT and CDR2 FRNRAP. CDR3 in amino acids: CASGPPPGSGRDPYNEQFF. The CDR3 DNA reads TGTGCTAGTGGTCCTCCCCCGGGAAGCGGGAGGGACCCCTACAATGAGCAGTTCTTC.

V is TRBV15 and J is TRBJ2-3; 8 bases agree with TRBD2. CDR1 and CDR2 from the germline V gene are LNHNV and YYDKDF (reference sequence). The trim removed 3 bases at V and 4 bases at J, leaving 12 bases unmatched. The CDR3 is 17 residues long. The CDR3 region is CATSSAPRGGLPDTQYF. For the CDR3, the DNA is TGTGCCACCAGCAGTGCCCCCCGGGGGGGCCTTCCAGATACGCAGTATTTT.

The chain has TRBV14 and TRBJ2-2, with 7 bases identical to TRBD1. Trimming took 1 base from V and 1 from J; bases not matched to a gene: 3. The CDR3 is 16 amino acids. Germline-derived CDR1 and CDR2 are SGHDN and FVKESK. CDR3 protein: CASSQGTGKNTGELFF. For the CDR3, the DNA is TGTGCCAGCAGCCAAGGGACAGGAAAGAACACCGGGGAGCTGTTTTTT.

The rearrangement uses TRBV6-6 and TRBJ1-5; D perhaps matches TRBD1 (5 bases). CDR1 and CDR2 from the germline V gene are MNHNY and SVGAGI (reference sequence). V dropped 11 bases and J dropped 3 bases, with 11 bases sitting between them. The CDR3 covers 12 residues. The CDR3 bases are TGTGCCGAACAGGAGTACAATCAGCCCCAGCATTTT. It codes for CAEQEYNQPQHF.

This clone was recorded only once. This chain connects TRBV28 to TRBJ1-1, with a weak D call TRBD1 (6 bases). Germline V CDR1 and CDR2: MDHEN, SYDVKM. V was clipped by 7 bases and J by 4 bases, with 16 bases between them. The CDR3 length is 14 residues. The CDR3 nucleotides are TGTGCCAGCACCAAGGAGGGGGGGGGCACTGAAGCTTTCTTT. Its protein is CASTKEGGGTEAFF.

This clone occurred once. V usage is TRBV14 and J usage is TRBJ2-5, with TRBD2 matching over 9 bases. The CDR3 sequence is 17 residues long. The V gene end was trimmed by 2 bases and the J gene end by 5 bases; junction bases not matched to a gene: 12. In germline, CDR1 is SGHDN, CDR2 FVKESK. CDR3 in DNA: TGTGCCAGCAGCCAACCCAATAGCGGGGGCCTGTGGGAGACCCAGTACTTC. It yields the protein CASSQPNSGGLWETQYF. Full variable domain (rest looked up from reference TRBV14 and TRBJ2-5): EAGVTQFPSHSVIEKGQTVTLRCDPISGHDNLYWYRRVMGKEIKFLLHFVKESKQDESGMPNNRFLAERTGGTYSTLKVQPAELEDSGVYFCASSQPNSGGLWETQYFGPGTRLLVL.

A few counts support this clone. The chain links TRBV5-6 to TRBJ1-2, with D possibly matching TRBD1 (6 bases). The CDR3 runs to 15 residues. Germline lookup yields CDR1 SGHDT and CDR2 YYEEEE. V was shortened by 3 bases and J by 0 bases, with 12 bases between the two germline ends. The CDR3 here is CASSWIRGSNYGYTF. The CDR3 nucleotides are TGTGCCAGCAGCTGGATCAGGGGCTCTAACTATGGCTACACCTTC.

V usage is TRBV28 and J usage is TRBJ1-5; 8 bases align to TRBD1. V shed 6 bases and J 7 bases; nucleotides not matched to a gene: 14. This CDR3 contains 16 residues. Germline CDR1 MDHEN, CDR2 SYDVKM. The CDR3 bases are TGTGCCAGCAGCTTACACAGGGGGATCAAGAGGCAGCCCCAGCATTTT. Protein: CASSLHRGIKRQPQHF.

CDR3 in DNA: TGCGCCAGCAGCCCGGGGACTAGCGTCTACGAGCAGTACTTC. This gives the protein CASSPGTSVYEQYF. The chain uses TRBV5-1 and TRBJ2-7, with 10 bases that match TRBD2. Germline V lookup: CDR1 SGHRS, CDR2 YFSETQ. The CDR3 has 14 residues. V was pared by 4 bases and J by 3 bases, with 4 bases of the junction left unmatched.

This rearrangement joins TRBV7-8 to TRBJ2-7; TRBD2 aligns across 7 bases. The CDR3 contains 15 residues. CDR1 SGHVS and CDR2 FQNEAQ come from the germline V gene. V lost 1 base and J lost 0; bases outside the gene matches: 3. In DNA, the CDR3 is TGTGCCAGCAGCTTAGTGGGCGGGAGCTCCTACGAGCAGTACTTC. Translation gives CASSLVGGSSYEQYF.

V gene TRBV30 combines with J gene TRBJ2-6, with no clear D. Germline V lookup: CDR1 GTSNPN, CDR2 SVGIG (reference sequence). The ends were cut back, 0 bases at V and 0 bases at J, with 12 bases in the middle. CDR3 length: 17 residues. CDR3 protein: CAWSVHSPSSGANVLTF. The CDR3 DNA sequence: TGTGCCTGGAGTGTACATTCTCCTTCCTCTGGGGCCAACGTCCTGACTTTC.

The CDR3 coding sequence is TGTGCCAGCACCATCGTCGGGACAGACTCCTACAATGAGCAGTTCTTC. Translation gives CASTIVGTDSYNEQFF. This sequence joins TRBV27 and TRBJ2-1; 7 positions agree with TRBD1. J was trimmed by 0 bases and V by 7 bases; bases with no gene match: 9. Germline lookup yields CDR1 MNHEY and CDR2 SMNVEV (reference sequence). The CDR3 has 16 residues.

This chain links TRBV4-1 with TRBJ2-1, with a tentative D call TRBD2 (6 bases). CDR1 is MGHRA, CDR2 YSYEKL, per germline. This CDR3 contains 13 residues. V was cut by 1 base and J by 14 bases, with 15 bases left in between. CDR3: CASSQASGFPKFF. Written as DNA, the CDR3 is TGCGCCAGCAGCCAAGCCAGCGGGTTTCCCAAGTTCTTC.